A selection of T cell receptor beta chains follows, all from one sample in a study of T cell responses to AZD1222 COVID-19 vaccine. Repertoires were generated with immunoSEQ multiplex PCR, while TCRdb's copy carries only in-frame clones and drops some. The table shows 150,000 to 200,000 clones, with over 75% occurring only once. This sample comprised peripheral blood, obtained on day 0 of AZD1222 vaccination. The receptors originated from an adult in good health. Both conserved end residues are part of each CDR3. A D gene is named only where the DNA matches it firmly. Not every row has a clone size; where given, it reads once, few, many or a size class.

15	.	.	TRBV7-2	TRBJ2-2	CASSFRQGGTGELFF	TGTGCCAGCAGCTTCCGACAGGGAGGAACCGGGGAGCTGTTTTTT
14	.	.	TRBV7-3	TRBJ2-7	CASSLGVGSYEQYF	TGTGCCAGCAGCTTAGGCGTCGGTTCCTACGAGCAGTACTTC
14	.	TRBD1	TRBV2	TRBJ1-4	CASGRNTGGGKLFF	TGTGCCAGCGGCCGTAATACAGGGGGCGGAAAACTGTTTTTT
15	.	.	TRBV21-1	TRBJ2-7	CASSKQDRAINEQYF	TGTGCCAGCAGCAAACAGGACAGGGCTATCAACGAGCAGTACTTC
13	.	.	TRBV29-1	TRBJ1-2	CSVRQLLNYGYTF	TGCAGCGTACGACAATTACTTAACTATGGCTACACCTTC
13	.	.	TRBV5-1	TRBJ1-1	CASSLGGNTEAFF	TGCGCCAGCAGCTTGGGTGGGAACACTGAAGCTTTCTTT
15	.	.	TRBV11-3	TRBJ2-2	CASSLVGGGTGELFF	TGTGCCAGCAGCTTAGTAGGGGGTGGAACCGGGGAGCTGTTTTTT
14	.	.	TRBV5-5	TRBJ2-4	CASSPLGLGDIQYF	TGTGCCAGCAGCCCCCTGGGCCTGGGGGACATTCAGTACTTC
12	.	.	TRBV30	TRBJ1-6	CAWGVYNSPLHF	TGTGCTTGGGGCGTCTATAATTCACCCCTCCACTTT
13	.	.	TRBV18	TRBJ2-5	CASTDILGETQYF	TGTGCCAGCACGGACATACTAGGGGAGACCCAGTACTTC
15	.	.	TRBV5-5	TRBJ1-2	CASSLAAPEDYGYTF	TGTGCCAGCAGCTTGGCTGCCCCGGAGGACTATGGCTACACCTTC
15	.	TRBD1	TRBV27	TRBJ1-5	CASSRFGQAGQPQHF	TGTGCCAGCAGCCGATTCGGACAGGCAGGCCAGCCCCAGCATTTT
14	.	.	TRBV6-5	TRBJ1-6	CASRAWDFNSPLHF	TGTGCCAGCAGAGCGTGGGACTTTAATTCACCCCTCCACTTT
15	.	TRBD1	TRBV19	TRBJ1-6	CASSRQGANNSPLHF	TGTGCCAGTAGTCGACAGGGGGCAAATAATTCACCCCTCCACTTT
15	once	.	TRBV6-1	TRBJ2-5	CASSEALGDQETQYF	TGTGCCAGCAGTGAAGCGCTAGGGGACCAAGAGACCCAGTACTTC
15	.	.	TRBV7-3	TRBJ2-1	CASSLTGDSYNEQFF	TGTGCCAGCAGCTTAACGGGGGACTCCTACAATGAGCAGTTCTTC
15	.	.	TRBV6-5	TRBJ1-6	CASSYARGYNSPLHF	TGTGCCAGCAGTTACGCCAGAGGCTATAATTCACCCCTCCACTTT
16	.	.	TRBV30	TRBJ1-4	CAWSVIGRGRGEKLFF	TGTGCCTGGAGTGTAATCGGTCGAGGGAGAGGTGAAAAACTGTTTTTT
16	.	TRBD2	TRBV5-1	TRBJ2-2	CASSLTSGTQTGELFF	TGCGCCAGCAGCTTGACTAGCGGTACCCAAACCGGGGAGCTGTTTTTT
14	once	.	TRBV10-1	TRBJ1-2	CASSESKGFGGYTF	TGCGCCAGCAGTGAGTCGAAAGGGTTCGGTGGCTACACCTTC
14	.	.	TRBV19	TRBJ1-2	CASSIAPQNYGYTF	TGTGCCAGTAGTATAGCTCCACAGAACTATGGCTACACCTTC
14	once	.	TRBV20-1	TRBJ2-7	CSASRSVNSYEQYF	TGCAGTGCTAGTAGGTCAGTGAATTCCTACGAGCAGTACTTC
15	.	.	TRBV19	TRBJ1-5	CASSFHGAEGQPQHF	TGTGCCAGTAGTTTCCACGGGGCTGAGGGCCAGCCCCAGCATTTT
13	.	.	TRBV6-7	TRBJ1-4	CATACGPNEKLFF	TGTGCCACCGCCTGCGGGCCCAATGAAAAACTGTTTTTT
13	.	.	TRBV28	TRBJ1-5	CASSWRENQPQHF	TGTGCCAGCAGTTGGAGGGAGAATCAGCCCCAGCATTTT
14	.	.	TRBV15	TRBJ2-5	CATTPGTLPTTQYF	TGTGCCACCACCCCAGGGACCCTTCCAACGACCCAGTACTTC
16	.	TRBD1	TRBV4-1	TRBJ1-1	CASSIHPGTVNTEAFF	TGCGCCAGCAGCATTCATCCCGGGACAGTGAACACTGAAGCTTTCTTT
14	.	.	TRBV4-1	TRBJ2-7	CASSPSQSSYEQYF	TGCGCCAGCAGCCCGTCACAGAGCTCCTACGAGCAGTACTTC
16	.	.	TRBV7-6	TRBJ2-2	CASSPQGSLDTGELFF	TGTGCCAGCAGCCCGCAGGGTAGTCTTGACACCGGGGAGCTGTTTTTT